The 3 T cell receptor beta chains given below trace back to one sample, sequenced in a study of CD8+CD57+ T cells in acquired aplastic anemia. The template used for profiling TCR beta VDJ and CDR3 was genomic DNA. A single record per CDR3 protein comes from TCRdb applying MiXCR to the reads. The sample carries 400,000 to 450,000 distinct CDR3 sequences, roughly 68% recorded once. Sequencing was carried out using sorted CD4+, CD8+, or CD8+CD57+ T cells (not recorded which) from PBMCs. The receptor source for this set is a human donor in good health, serving as a control.

In this sample, this clonotype turned up many times. The chain couples TRBV6-1 to TRBJ1-2; 10 nucleotides match TRBD1. J gave up 5 bases and V 6 bases, and 9 bases lay outside the gene matches. There are 15 residues in the CDR3. Germline V lookup: CDR1 MNHNS, CDR2 SASEGT. This chain's CDR3 is CASSLDGTGDYGYTF. The DNA of the CDR3 is TGTGCCAGCAGCCTCGATGGGACAGGGGATTATGGCTACACCTTC.

This clonotype was detected once. This chain joins TRBV11-2 and TRBJ2-5; 8 nucleotides align to TRBD2. This CDR3 comprises 15 residues. V lost 1 base, J lost 4 bases, and 5 bases stayed unmatched. Germline-derived CDR1 and CDR2 are SGHAT and FQNNGV. Here the CDR3 reads CASSLGRSGAETQYF. The DNA for the CDR3 is TGTGCCAGCAGCTTAGGGCGTAGCGGGGCAGAGACCCAGTACTTC.

This clonotype came up many times. This rearrangement joins TRBV20-1 to TRBJ2-2; D call uncertain. The length of the CDR3 is 11 residues. Germline CDR1 and CDR2: DFQATT and SNEGSKA (reference sequence). Trimming took off 1 base at V and 5 bases at J, with 2 bases between the two ends. Written as DNA, the CDR3 is TGCAGTGCTAGAGGGACCGGGGAGCTGTTTTTT. Translation gives CSARGTGELFF.